This T cell receptor (beta chain) was found in a study of blood T cells in healthy people across ages. Study context: Per two T cells, template switching captured roughly one barcoded beta molecule.

CDR1 SGHVS and CDR2 FQNEAQ come from the germline V gene. CDR3 length: 16 amino acids. V was pared by 1 base and J by 4 bases, with 7 bases of the junction left unmatched. Through a sample-barcoded 5' primer and a J-beta primer mix, a second PCR was run for roughly 6 to 11 cycles. TCRdb passed the 5' RACE reads through MiXCR, listing each CDR3 protein once. Among about 510,000 distinct CDR3 sequences, about 25% were seen once, and the ten largest hold about 3.9%. Remarks on this clonotype: What it recognizes is unknown.

Broader study findings: The unsorted PBMCs prevented any conclusive comparison of naive versus antigen-experienced cells.

In addition, the sample was reused for a study of T cells of mothers and their children. As that study records: Material was donated by three healthy Caucasian mothers and their six children.

This TCR was recovered from a boy under 10 years old in good health. Material for sequencing was blood. The chain joins TRBV7-8 to TRBJ1-5; 7 bases map to TRBD1. The CDR3 is CASSLGRGGANQPQHF. In DNA, the CDR3 is TGTGCCAGCAGCTTAGGCAGAGGGGGCGCGAATCAGCCCCAGCATTTT.